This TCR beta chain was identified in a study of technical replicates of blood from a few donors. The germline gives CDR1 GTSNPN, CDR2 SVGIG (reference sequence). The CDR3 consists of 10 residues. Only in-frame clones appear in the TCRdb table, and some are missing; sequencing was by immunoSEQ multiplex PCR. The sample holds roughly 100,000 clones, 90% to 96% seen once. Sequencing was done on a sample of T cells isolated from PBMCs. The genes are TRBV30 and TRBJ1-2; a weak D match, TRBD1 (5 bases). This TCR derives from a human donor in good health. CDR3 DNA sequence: TGTGGCCTGGAGGGGAATGGCTACACCTTC. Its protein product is CGLEGNGYTF.